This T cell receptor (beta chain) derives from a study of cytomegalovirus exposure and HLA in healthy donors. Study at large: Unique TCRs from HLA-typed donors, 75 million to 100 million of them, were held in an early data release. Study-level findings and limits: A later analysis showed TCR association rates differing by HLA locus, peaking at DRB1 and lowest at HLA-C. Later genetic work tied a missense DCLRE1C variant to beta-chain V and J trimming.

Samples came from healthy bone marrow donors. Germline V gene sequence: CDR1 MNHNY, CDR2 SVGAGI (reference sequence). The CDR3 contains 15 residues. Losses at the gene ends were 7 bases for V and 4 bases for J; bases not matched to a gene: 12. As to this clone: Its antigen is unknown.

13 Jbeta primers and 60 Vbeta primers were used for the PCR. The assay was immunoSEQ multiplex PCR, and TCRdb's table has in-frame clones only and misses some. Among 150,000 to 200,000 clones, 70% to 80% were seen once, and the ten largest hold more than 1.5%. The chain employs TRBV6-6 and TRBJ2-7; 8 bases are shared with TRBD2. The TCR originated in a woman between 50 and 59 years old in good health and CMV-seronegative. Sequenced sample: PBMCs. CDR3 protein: CASNPTRPSGYEQYF. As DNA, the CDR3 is TGTGCCAGCAACCCAACGCGTCCTAGCGGGTACGAGCAGTACTTC.